Sequencing of this TCR beta chain was carried out in a study of cytomegalovirus exposure and HLA in healthy donors (TCRdb year 2017). With respect to the entire study: According to an earlier analysis of 450 to 650 of the donors, roughly 180 million T cells yielded over 100 million unique TCR beta sequences and about 300 Gb of sequence data. A later analysis re-analyzed previously published TCR beta repertoires from 650 to 800 donors and added high-resolution HLA genotyping to study TCR occurrence patterns. Typing coverage varied by locus: roughly 620-630 donors for A, B, C, DRB1 and DQB1; more than 500 for DQA1; 600 to 610 for DPA1; roughly 470 for DPB1. An earlier analysis of more than 450 of the donors used high-throughput TCR beta sequencing to judge whether each TCR beta V gene segment behaved as functional or pseudogenic. An early release that covered some 640 HLA-typed donors contained approximately 300 gigabases of sequencing data and 80 million or so unique TCR sequences. Genome-wide SNP genotypes for about 55% of the roughly 670 donors were used in a later genetic analysis, which treated that subset as a discovery cohort. The later analysis used no new phenotypic data to find candidate immune exposures, relying instead on TCR beta sequences and their occurrence across donors. Every repertoire in the discovery cohort had been generated on one and the same sequencing platform. On average, around 240,000 unique TCR beta nucleotide sequences were sequenced per donor among fewer than 500 genotyped donors of the cohort, with about 19% of those sequences being non-productive. Donor age, sex, ethnicity and CMV serostatus were collected together with the repertoire data. Of the 398 genotyped donors, over 70% fell in the genetic ancestry cluster associated with self-reported Caucasian donors. A separate validation cohort of about 110 different subjects was used in addition to the approximately 700-subject first cohort. The study aimed to test whether signatures of past pathogen exposure could be identified by cataloging public T cell receptors. To predict cytomegalovirus infection status, the study combined high-throughput TCR immunosequencing, statistical association of individual TCRs with disease status, and machine learning. The T cell repertoires of about 700 subjects were profiled by immunosequencing and related to cytomegalovirus serostatus. HLA typing included class I and class II loci at four-digit resolution. Roughly five DR-DQ haplotypes were treated as single units for association and clustering because of strong linkage in the cohort.

Details on this clone: There is no known antigen for this receptor. Base-call qualities are not available, and no considerably larger clone is one nucleotide away.

Overall study outcomes, separate from this receptor: A further reported finding was that TCR beta sequences accurately predicted the HLA-A and HLA-B alleles for most subjects in the first cohort. In both the original and validation cohorts, the classifier was reported to diagnose cytomegalovirus status with high specificity and sensitivity. Correlated functional status among segregating V segments might reflect linkage disequilibrium, but an unknown experimental factor could not be ruled out. Roughly uniform sequencing depth across donors was assumed in presence/absence analyses, although this assumption may not hold. CMV serostatus was the only immune exposure information available for the cohort. In an earlier analysis of around 500 of the donors, most TCR beta V segments appeared in productive rearrangements about 87% or about 30% of the time, broadly matching IMGT annotations. While some public TCRs were present in many individuals, most TCR sequences turned up only very rarely across donors. A later analysis reported that several top co-occurrence clusters appeared linked to parvovirus B19, influenza, CMV and Epstein-Barr virus. V-gene and J-gene trimming of TCR beta chains was associated with a missense DCLRE1C variant in a later genetic analysis, and the association was replicated in an independent cohort. In a later analysis, some 18,000 TCR beta sequences were associated with specific HLA alleles at a false discovery rate of 0.05. Only TCR beta chains were sequenced in this cohort, and the absence of alpha or paired-chain data limited detectable features. Because HLA typing was unavailable for some donors at each locus, only the typed subset was used in association tests. In a later analysis, TCR association rates were found to vary across HLA loci, with the most associated TCRs seen for DRB1 alleles and the fewest for HLA-C alleles. Strong co-occurrence of HLA alleles, especially DR and DQ, made assigning TCR associations to individual alleles difficult. Because counts were too low, about 17 rarely observed V segments, including chromosome 9 orphons, were excluded from the earlier analysis of 587 of the donors. A cluster of highly shared sequence variants was judged likely to be a technical artifact of the sequencing pipeline. The study gave a list of some 150 TCR beta chains associated with cytomegalovirus. In vitro tests confirmed that a few of the cytomegalovirus-associated TCR beta chains recognize cytomegalovirus antigens. According to a later analysis, most CMV-associated TCR beta chains appeared to be HLA-restricted, and the HLA associations seemed to be driven largely by CMV exposure. A later genetic analysis reported fewer N-insertions in productive TCRs among donors in an Asian-associated ancestry cluster than the roughly 700-donor mean. In a later analysis, HLA-associated TCR beta chains showed more clonal expansion and lower generation probabilities than non-associated chains that were equally common. According to the authors, the approach could potentially be generalized to other disease states and immunological phenotypes.

The cohort consisted of approximately 690 healthy bone marrow donors. At the time of sampling, every cohort member was nominally healthy, though immune exposures that went unrecorded were likely present. The donor tested CMV seronegative and was one of the 352 seronegative cohort members. Every donor gave a peripheral blood sample, and the peripheral blood mononuclear cells from that sample were used for TCR beta sequencing. The Qiagen DNeasy Blood Extraction Kit was used to extract genomic DNA from the blood cell samples. Receptors were amplified or captured by the immunoSEQ multiplex PCR assay. The multiplex PCR relied on a mix of 60 forward primers for TCR Vbeta segments and 13 reverse primers for TCR Jbeta segments. The CDR3 region of rearranged TCR beta genes was amplified from genomic DNA with a multiplex PCR assay. On the Illumina HiSeq System, the amplified TCR beta libraries were sequenced as 87-base-pair reads. The original pipeline was this. A later analysis counted tens of millions of unique TCR beta chains across the 690 or so repertoires, and roughly 11 million of these chains were shared by at least two donors. To remove PCR and sequencing errors, raw reads were error-corrected and collapsed into unique sequences using a nearest-neighbor algorithm that merged closely related sequences. V, D and J gene segments were assigned by aligning CDR3 sequences to IMGT reference sequences. For a sequence to be retained, a match of at least six nucleotides to both a V gene segment and a J gene segment was required. A rearrangement was called productive if the CDR3 had no stop codons and remained in frame with V and J, and every other rearrangement was called non-productive. Following IMGT convention, CDR3 was defined as the stretch from the second conserved V-encoded cysteine up to the conserved J-encoded phenylalanine. The earlier analysis of 500 to 600 of the donors excluded sequences that lacked an unambiguous match to a single V gene segment. An earlier analysis of just under 600 of the donors called V segments functional above 56.7% productive rearrangements and segregating when the between-donor standard deviation exceeded 5%. A statistical classification framework was built to diagnose cytomegalovirus status from the catalog of TCR beta chain sequences. V and J gene assignment, in a later analysis, came from comparing TCR nucleotide sequences with IMGT/GENE-DB human TR gene sequences. In a later analysis, CDR3 sequences and most-parsimonious VDJ recombination scenarios were assigned using the TCRdist pipeline. In a later analysis, each TCR beta chain was defined by its CDR3 amino acid sequence together with its V-gene family, and reads without a unique V-gene family were excluded. A later analysis removed several hundred highly shared, low-generation-probability nucleotide sequences to deal with suspected cross-contamination and a sequencing artifact. A later analysis calculated a clonal expansion index for each public chain from normalized within-repertoire ranks of inferred template counts. Generation probabilities in a later analysis came from a VDJ recombination model fitted to out-of-frame rearrangements, and those results were checked against IGoR. Hypergeometric tests were used in a later analysis to score TCR-TCR, TCR-HLA and TCR-CMV co-occurrence, with a repertoire-size bias correction applied to the TCR pairs. To estimate false discovery rates, a later analysis permuted the HLA or CMV assignments 20 times. In a later analysis, co-occurring TCRs were grouped with DBSCAN, and TCRdist sequence similarity was added when clustering was performed within HLA-allele-positive subsets. For co-occurrence clustering, repertoires with fewer than 30,000 or more than 120,000 public chains were excluded, along with about five repertoires with anomalous nucleotide sharing. In its TCRdb copy, this immuneACCESS table keeps in-frame sequences only and misses some clones. Where compared with another copy, unresolved V genes explain less than half of these, and the others have no known cause. V and J calls plus clone size are reproduced from that table; the DNA served to infer D and trimming. The sample table holds more than 120,000 clones, of which around 86% were seen once. Clones ranked in the top ten supply under 3% of the sample.

Sample: PBMCs. The sequence came from a woman in her twenties or thirties in good health and CMV-seronegative.

The DNA reads as follows: TGTGCCATCAGTCTTGCAGGAACCTACGAGCAGTACTTC. Translated, this is CAISLAGTYEQYF. The receptor chain draws on TRBV10-3 and TRBJ2-7; too little of a D gene remains to name it. Trimming takes 5 bases from V and 2 bases from J, and the germline ends sit 10 bases apart. CDR1 and CDR2 (ENHRY, SYGVKD) derive from the germline V gene. From the cysteine up to the phenylalanine, the CDR3 has a length of 13 residues. Of the read, only the CDR3 DNA is kept; its 39 bases are in frame from base 1.